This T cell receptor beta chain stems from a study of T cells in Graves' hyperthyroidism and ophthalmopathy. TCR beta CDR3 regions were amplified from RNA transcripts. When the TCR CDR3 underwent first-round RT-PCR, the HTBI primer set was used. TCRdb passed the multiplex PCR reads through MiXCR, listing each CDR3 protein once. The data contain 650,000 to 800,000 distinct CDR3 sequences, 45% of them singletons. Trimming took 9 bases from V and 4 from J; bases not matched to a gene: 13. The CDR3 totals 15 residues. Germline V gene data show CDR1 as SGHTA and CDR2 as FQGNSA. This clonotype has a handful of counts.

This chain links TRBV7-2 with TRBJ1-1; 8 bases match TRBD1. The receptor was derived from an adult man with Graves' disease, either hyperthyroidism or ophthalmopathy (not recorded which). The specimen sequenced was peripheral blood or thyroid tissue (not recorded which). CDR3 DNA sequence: TGTGCCAGTAGTCACCACCAGGGGGCTCCCACTGAAGCTTTCTTT. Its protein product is CASSHHQGAPTEAFF.